This TCR beta chain came from a study of response to subunit inactivated influenza vaccine. A single record per CDR3 protein comes from TCRdb applying MiXCR to the RT-PCR reads. The data contain some 150,000 distinct CDR3 sequences, around 12% of them singletons. Per germline, CDR1 DFQATT and CDR2 SNEGSKA (reference sequence). The CDR3 is 15 residues long. V dropped 2 bases and J dropped 3 bases, with 17 bases sitting between them. The sample was also reused in another study, on T cells expressing NK-cell markers. That source adds: The authors generated TCR beta cDNA through 5'RACE template switching with UMIs. With respect to HCMV, seven of the eight sequenced donors were seropositive, and one was seronegative. The study found dominant NKG2C+ clonotypes at about 1.0-7.0% of CD8+ T cells in over 5 donors.

This TCR derives from a man aged 45-60 years who received an inactivated influenza vaccine. The source was CD8+ T cells sorted from PBMCs, collected about 12 days after vaccination. The rearrangement joins TRBV20-1 to TRBJ2-7, with TRBD1 as a possible D gene (6 bases). CDR3 loop: CSARNREKVFYEQYF. The CDR3 DNA follows: TGCAGTGCTAGAAACAGGGAGAAGGTCTTCTACGAGCAGTACTTC.